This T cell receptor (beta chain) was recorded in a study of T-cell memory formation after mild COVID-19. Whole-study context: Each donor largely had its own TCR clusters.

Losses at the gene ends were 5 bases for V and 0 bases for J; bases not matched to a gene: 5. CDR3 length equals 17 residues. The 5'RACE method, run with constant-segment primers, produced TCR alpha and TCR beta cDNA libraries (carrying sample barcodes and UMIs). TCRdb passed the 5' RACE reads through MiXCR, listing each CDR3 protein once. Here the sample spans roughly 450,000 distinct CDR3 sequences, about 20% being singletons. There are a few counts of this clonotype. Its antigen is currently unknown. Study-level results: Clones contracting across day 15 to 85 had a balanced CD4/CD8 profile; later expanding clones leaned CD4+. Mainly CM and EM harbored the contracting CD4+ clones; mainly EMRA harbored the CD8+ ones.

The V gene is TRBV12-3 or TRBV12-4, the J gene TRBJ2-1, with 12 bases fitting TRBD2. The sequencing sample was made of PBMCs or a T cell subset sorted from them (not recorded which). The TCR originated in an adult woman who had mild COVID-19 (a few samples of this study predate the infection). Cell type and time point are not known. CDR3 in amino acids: CASSVLAGGSSYNEQFF. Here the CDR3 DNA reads TGTGCCAGCAGTGTACTAGCGGGGGGTAGCTCCTACAATGAGCAGTTCTTC.